This is a list of T cell receptor beta chains from one sample in a study of T cell responses to AZD1222 COVID-19 vaccine. Method: immunoSEQ multiplex PCR; TCRdb's copy keeps in-frame clones and lacks some. The sample records tens of thousands of clones, 90% to 95% being singletons. Here the sequenced sample was peripheral blood, taken 28 days after the second dose of the MenACWY control vaccine. The receptors originated from an adult who received the MenACWY meningococcal vaccine as a control. The CDR3 runs from the conserved cysteine through the conserved F or W. Part of the rows lack a size; the others show once, few, many or a class for expanded clones.

j_gene | abundance | v_gene | CDR3aa
TRBJ2-5 | - | TRBV6-1 | CARREGGGQQETQYF
TRBJ1-5 | - | TRBV7-2 | CASSPNRGKGPQHF
TRBJ2-5 | - | TRBV7-9 | CASRSPGQGVETQYF
TRBJ1-2 | - | TRBV19 | CASSGSGWGYTF
TRBJ1-5 | - | TRBV12-3/TRBV12-4 | CASSLTLNQPQHF
TRBJ1-1 | - | TRBV28 | CASSFPPAEAFF
TRBJ2-3 | - | TRBV5-1 | CASSLDGLAGGSADTQYF
TRBJ2-1 | few | TRBV7-9 | CASFLAGDREQFF
TRBJ1-6 | - | TRBV28 | CASGLGGDNSPLHF
TRBJ2-1 | - | TRBV12-5 | CASGSTATSYNEQFF
TRBJ1-5 | - | TRBV5-6 | CASSLSGPSQPQHF
TRBJ1-2 | once | TRBV9 | CASSAQPTGLNYGYTF
TRBJ1-3 | - | TRBV6-5 | CASSLDRGGYTIYF
TRBJ1-6 | - | TRBV27 | CASSLTGSSSPLHF
TRBJ2-6 | - | TRBV7-9 | CASSLQGRANVLTF
TRBJ2-1 | - | TRBV3-1/TRBV3-2 | CASSLNRGYNEQFF
TRBJ1-1 | - | TRBV7-2 | CASKRQGDTEAFF
TRBJ1-2 | - | TRBV18 | CASSSDRAGYTF
TRBJ1-4 | - | TRBV7-2 | CASSLGAGMNEKLFF
TRBJ1-4 | - | TRBV5-8 | CASSLNWGGNEKLFF
TRBJ2-3 | once | TRBV6-5 | CASTTAVGGDTQYF
TRBJ2-6 | - | TRBV28 | CASSLPSGANVLTF
TRBJ1-2 | few | TRBV3-1/TRBV3-2 | CASSQDLDRRYTF
TRBJ2-7 | - | TRBV15 | CATSRASSGSYEQYF
TRBJ2-3 | - | TRBV2 | CASSAPGQGPDTQYF
TRBJ1-4 | - | TRBV7-9 | CASGLGQGEREKLFF
TRBJ2-7 | - | TRBV23-1 | CASSQSNWGRAPRNEQYF
TRBJ1-2 | - | TRBV6-5 | CASSSRANYGYTF
TRBJ1-1 | - | TRBV7-2 | CASSLEGTVLEAFF
TRBJ2-6 | - | TRBV9 | CASSGPGTGAGANVLTF
TRBJ1-2 | - | TRBV10-3 | CAIREGEHGYTF
TRBJ1-1 | few | TRBV9 | CASSGGRENTEAFF
TRBJ1-4 | - | TRBV4-1 | CASSQGQRGNEKLFF
TRBJ1-1 | - | TRBV12-3/TRBV12-4 | CASRGVDTEAFF
TRBJ1-2 | - | TRBV27 | CASGFSAAGYTF
TRBJ2-1 | once | TRBV5-1 | CASSPGLAGYNEQFF
TRBJ2-3 | - | TRBV10-3 | CAISETTSGRDTQYF
TRBJ2-7 | - | TRBV7-6 | CASSSEPPGPGSSEQYF
TRBJ2-1 | - | TRBV7-9 | CASSPLTSGHGNEQFF
TRBJ2-7 | - | TRBV25-1 | CASSDAGTYEQYF
TRBJ1-5 | once | TRBV20-1 | CSASRGTDSNQPQHF
TRBJ1-1 | - | TRBV5-6 | CASSFPGRNTEAFF